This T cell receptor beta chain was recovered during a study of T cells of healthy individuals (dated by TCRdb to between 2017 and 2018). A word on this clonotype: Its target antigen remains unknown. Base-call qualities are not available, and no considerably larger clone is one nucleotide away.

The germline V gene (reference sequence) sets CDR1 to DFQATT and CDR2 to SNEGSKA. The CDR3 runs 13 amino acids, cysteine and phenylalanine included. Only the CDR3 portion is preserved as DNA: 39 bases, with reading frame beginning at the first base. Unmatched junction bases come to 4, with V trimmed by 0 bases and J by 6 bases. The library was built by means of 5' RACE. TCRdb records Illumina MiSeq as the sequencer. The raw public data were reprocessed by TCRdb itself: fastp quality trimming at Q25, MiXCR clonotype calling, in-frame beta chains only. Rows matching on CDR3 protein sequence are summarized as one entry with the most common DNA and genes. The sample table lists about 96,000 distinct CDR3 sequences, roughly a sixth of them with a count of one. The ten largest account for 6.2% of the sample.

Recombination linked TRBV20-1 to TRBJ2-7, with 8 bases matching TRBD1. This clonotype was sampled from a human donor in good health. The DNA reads TGCAGTGCTAGAGACCAGGGGGCTGGCGAGCAGTACTTC. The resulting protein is CSARDQGAGEQYF.